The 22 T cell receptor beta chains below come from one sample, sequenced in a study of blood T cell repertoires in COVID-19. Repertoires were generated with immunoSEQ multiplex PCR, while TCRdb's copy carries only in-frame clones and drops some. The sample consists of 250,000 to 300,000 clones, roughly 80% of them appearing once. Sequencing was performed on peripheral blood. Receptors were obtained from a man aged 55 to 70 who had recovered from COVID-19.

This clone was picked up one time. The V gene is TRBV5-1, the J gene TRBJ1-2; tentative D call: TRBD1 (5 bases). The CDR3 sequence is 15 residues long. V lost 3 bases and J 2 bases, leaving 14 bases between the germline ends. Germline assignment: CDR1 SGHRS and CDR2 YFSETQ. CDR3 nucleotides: TGCGCCAGCAGCTCCCAGGGCGGCCAGAACTATGGCTACACCTTC. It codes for CASSSQGGQNYGYTF.

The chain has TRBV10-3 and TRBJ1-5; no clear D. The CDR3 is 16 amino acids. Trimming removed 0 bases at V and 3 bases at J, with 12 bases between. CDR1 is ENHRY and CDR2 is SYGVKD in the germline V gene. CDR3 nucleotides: TGTGCCATCAGTGAGTCGGCCCTCGGGGACAATCAGCCCCAGCATTTT. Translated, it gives CAISESALGDNQPQHF.

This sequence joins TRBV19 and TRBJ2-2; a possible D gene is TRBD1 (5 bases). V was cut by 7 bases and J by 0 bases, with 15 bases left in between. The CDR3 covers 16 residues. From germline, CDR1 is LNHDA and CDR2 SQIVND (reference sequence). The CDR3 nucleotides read TGTGCCAGTATCGGGTTCGGACATGCGAACACCGGGGAGCTGTTTTTT. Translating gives CASIGFGHANTGELFF.

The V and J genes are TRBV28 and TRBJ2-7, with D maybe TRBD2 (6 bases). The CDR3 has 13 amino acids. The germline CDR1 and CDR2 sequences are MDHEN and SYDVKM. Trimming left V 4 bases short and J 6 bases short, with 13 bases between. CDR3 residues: CASSSTGGSEQYF. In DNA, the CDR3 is TGTGCCAGCAGTTCCACTGGAGGGTCCGAGCAGTACTTC. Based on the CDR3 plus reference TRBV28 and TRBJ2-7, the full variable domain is DVKVTQSSRYLVKRTGEKVFLECVQDMDHENMFWYRQDPGLGLRLIYFSYDVKMKEKGDIPEGYSVSREKKERFSLILESASTNQTSMYLCASSSTGGSEQYFGPGTRLTVT.

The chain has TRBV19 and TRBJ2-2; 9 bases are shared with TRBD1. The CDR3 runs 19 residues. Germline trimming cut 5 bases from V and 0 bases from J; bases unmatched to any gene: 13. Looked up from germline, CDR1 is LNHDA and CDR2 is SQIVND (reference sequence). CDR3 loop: CASSGSGTGYRANTGELFF. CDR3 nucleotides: TGTGCCAGTAGTGGATCCGGGACAGGGTACAGGGCGAACACCGGGGAGCTGTTTTTT.

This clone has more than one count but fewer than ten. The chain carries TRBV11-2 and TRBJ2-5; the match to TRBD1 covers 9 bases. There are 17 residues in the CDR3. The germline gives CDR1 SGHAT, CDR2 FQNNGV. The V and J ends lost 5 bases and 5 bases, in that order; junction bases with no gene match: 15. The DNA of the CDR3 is TGTGCCAGCAGCCAACCGAGCCGAACAGGGGGCTGGGAGACCCAGTACTTC. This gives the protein CASSQPSRTGGWETQYF. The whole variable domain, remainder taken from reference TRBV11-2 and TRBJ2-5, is EAGVAQSPRYKIIEKRQSVAFWCNPISGHATLYWYQQILGQGPKLLIQFQNNGVVDDSQLPKDRFSAERLKGVDSTLKIQPAKLEDSAVYLCASSQPSRTGGWETQYFGPGTRLLVL.

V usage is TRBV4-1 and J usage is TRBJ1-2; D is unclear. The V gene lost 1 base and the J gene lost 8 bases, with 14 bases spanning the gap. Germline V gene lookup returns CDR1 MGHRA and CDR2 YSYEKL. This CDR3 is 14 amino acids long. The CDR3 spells CASSQVSGIGGYTF. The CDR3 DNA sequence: TGCGCCAGCAGCCAAGTATCGGGGATCGGGGGCTACACCTTC.

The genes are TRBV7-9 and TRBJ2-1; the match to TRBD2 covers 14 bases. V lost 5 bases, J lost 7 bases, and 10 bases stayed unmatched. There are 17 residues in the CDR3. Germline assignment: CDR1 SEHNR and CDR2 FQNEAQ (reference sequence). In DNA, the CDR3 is TGTGCCAGCAGCCCACTCGGGACTAGCGGGAGCTTGAATGAGCAGTTCTTC. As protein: CASSPLGTSGSLNEQFF.

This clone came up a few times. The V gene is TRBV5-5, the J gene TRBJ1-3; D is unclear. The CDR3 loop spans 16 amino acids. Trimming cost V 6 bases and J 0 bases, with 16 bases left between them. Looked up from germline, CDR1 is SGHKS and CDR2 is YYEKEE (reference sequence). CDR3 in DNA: TGTGCCAGCACCTACGGGCCGAGGGACTCTGGAAACACCATATATTTT. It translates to CASTYGPRDSGNTIYF.

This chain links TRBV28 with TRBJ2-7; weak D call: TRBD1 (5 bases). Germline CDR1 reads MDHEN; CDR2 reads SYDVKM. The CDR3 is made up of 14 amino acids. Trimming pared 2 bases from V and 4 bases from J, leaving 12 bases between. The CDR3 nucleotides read TGTGCCAGCAGTTTAACCCCAGACAGATACGAGCAGTACTTC. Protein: CASSLTPDRYEQYF. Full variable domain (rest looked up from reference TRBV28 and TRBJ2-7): DVKVTQSSRYLVKRTGEKVFLECVQDMDHENMFWYRQDPGLGLRLIYFSYDVKMKEKGDIPEGYSVSREKKERFSLILESASTNQTSMYLCASSLTPDRYEQYFGPGTRLTVT.

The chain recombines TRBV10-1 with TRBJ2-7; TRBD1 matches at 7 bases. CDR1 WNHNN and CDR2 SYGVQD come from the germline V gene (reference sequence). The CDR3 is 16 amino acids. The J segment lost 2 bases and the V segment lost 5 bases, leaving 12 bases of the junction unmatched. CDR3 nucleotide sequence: TGCGCCAGCAGTTCGGGCGTATGGGGACAGACCTACGAGCAGTACTTC. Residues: CASSSGVWGQTYEQYF.

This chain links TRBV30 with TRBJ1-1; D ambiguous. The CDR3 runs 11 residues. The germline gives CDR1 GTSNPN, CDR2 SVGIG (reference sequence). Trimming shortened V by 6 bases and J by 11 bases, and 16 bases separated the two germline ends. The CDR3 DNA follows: TGTGCCTGCGACTTAGCGGTGGGGGCTTTCTTT. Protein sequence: CACDLAVGAFF.

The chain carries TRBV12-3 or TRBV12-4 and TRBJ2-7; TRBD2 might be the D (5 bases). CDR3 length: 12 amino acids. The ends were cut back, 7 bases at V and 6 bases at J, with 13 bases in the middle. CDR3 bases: TGTGCCAGCACCAAAGGGAGCGGCGAGCAGTACTTC. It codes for CASTKGSGEQYF.

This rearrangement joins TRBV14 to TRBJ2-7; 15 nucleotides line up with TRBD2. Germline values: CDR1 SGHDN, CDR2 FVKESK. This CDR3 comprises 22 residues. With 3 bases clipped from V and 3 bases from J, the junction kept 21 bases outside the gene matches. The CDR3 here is CASSHLTGFRTSGGAPHYEQYF. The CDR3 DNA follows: TGTGCCAGCAGCCACCTGACAGGGTTTCGGACTAGCGGGGGGGCCCCCCACTACGAGCAGTACTTC.

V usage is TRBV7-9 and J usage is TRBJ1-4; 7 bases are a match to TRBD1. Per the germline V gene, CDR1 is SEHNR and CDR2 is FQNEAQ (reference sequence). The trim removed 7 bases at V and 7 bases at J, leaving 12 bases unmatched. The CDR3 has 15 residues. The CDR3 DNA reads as TGTGCCAGCACCCCGGGGACAGACGACGGTGAAAAACTGTTTTTT. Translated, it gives CASTPGTDDGEKLFF.

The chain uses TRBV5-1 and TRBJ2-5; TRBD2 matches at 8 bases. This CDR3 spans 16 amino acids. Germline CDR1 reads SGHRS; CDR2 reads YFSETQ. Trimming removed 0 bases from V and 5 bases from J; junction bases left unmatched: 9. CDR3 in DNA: TGCGCCAGCAGCTTGGCCCCGGGAGGGGCGATCGAGACCCAGTACTTC. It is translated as CASSLAPGGAIETQYF.

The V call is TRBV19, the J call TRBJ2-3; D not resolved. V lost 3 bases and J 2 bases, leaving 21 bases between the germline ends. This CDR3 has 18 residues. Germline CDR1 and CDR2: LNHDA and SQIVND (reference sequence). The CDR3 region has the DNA TGTGCCAGTAGTATCGACTCACTCCTCGGATTGTCCACAGATACGCAGTATTTT. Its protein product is CASSIDSLLGLSTDTQYF.

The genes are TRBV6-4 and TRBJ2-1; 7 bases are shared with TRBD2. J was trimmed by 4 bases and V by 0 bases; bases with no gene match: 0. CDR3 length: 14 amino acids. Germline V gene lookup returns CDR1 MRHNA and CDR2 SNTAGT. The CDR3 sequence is CASSDSGGYNEQFF. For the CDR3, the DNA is TGTGCCAGCAGTGACTCCGGGGGGTACAATGAGCAGTTCTTC.

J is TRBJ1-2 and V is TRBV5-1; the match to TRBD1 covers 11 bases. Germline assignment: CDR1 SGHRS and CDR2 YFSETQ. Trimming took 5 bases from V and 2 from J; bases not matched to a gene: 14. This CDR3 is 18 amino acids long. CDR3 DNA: TGCGCCAGCAGTGGCTTTGGGGACAGGGGGTTGAAGAACTATGGCTACACCTTC. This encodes CASSGFGDRGLKNYGYTF.

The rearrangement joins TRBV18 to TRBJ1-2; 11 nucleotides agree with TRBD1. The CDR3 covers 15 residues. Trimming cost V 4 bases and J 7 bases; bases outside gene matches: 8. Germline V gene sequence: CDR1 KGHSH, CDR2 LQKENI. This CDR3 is CASSLDRGLESGYTF. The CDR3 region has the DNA TGTGCCAGCTCACTGGACAGGGGGCTTGAGAGTGGCTACACCTTC.

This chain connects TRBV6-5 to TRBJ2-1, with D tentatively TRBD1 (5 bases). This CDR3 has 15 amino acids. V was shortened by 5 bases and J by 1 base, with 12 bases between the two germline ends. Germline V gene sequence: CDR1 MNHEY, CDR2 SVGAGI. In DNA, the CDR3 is TGTGCCAGCAGTCCGACAGTTGGGTCCTACAATGAGCAGTTCTTC. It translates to CASSPTVGSYNEQFF.

The CDR3 coding sequence is TGTGCCAGCAGCCCGGACAGGGCGTCTGGAAACACCATATATTTT. This sequence encodes CASSPDRASGNTIYF. The chain links TRBV7-9 to TRBJ1-3; 8 bases are a match to TRBD1. The CDR3 consists of 15 residues. J gave up 1 base and V 5 bases, and 4 bases lay outside the gene matches. Germline V gene data show CDR1 as SEHNR and CDR2 as FQNEAQ (reference sequence). The full variable domain, its missing parts supplied by reference TRBV7-9 and TRBJ1-3, is DTGVSQNPRHKITKRGQNVTFRCDPISEHNRLYWYRQTLGQGPEFLTYFQNEAQLEKSRLLSDRFSAERPKGSFSTLEIQRTEQGDSAMYLCASSPDRASGNTIYFGEGSWLTVV.